This TCR beta chain came from a study of long-term antiretroviral therapy in people with HIV. Study-wide points: Drawn between the mid-2000s and the late 2010s, the blood was possibly obtained under older ART regimens. HIV repertoire CDR3 lengths ranged less widely than those of controls.

Per individual, the PBMC samples numbered at least one pre-ART and at least two post-ART. Samples held about 0.95-10 million cryopreserved PBMC, and DNA extraction followed. For this clone: The antigen is not known.

With survey level as its setting, the immunoSEQ assay was v3.0. Sequenced by immunoSEQ multiplex PCR; TCRdb stores in-frame clones only, minus some. The sample lists around 28,000 clones, 85% occurring once. Germline V CDR1 and CDR2: LNHDA, SQIVND (reference sequence). The CDR3 totals 15 residues. V lost 0 bases and J 6 bases, leaving 11 bases between the germline ends. This sequence originates from a man aged 40-50 years with HIV. The J gene is TRBJ2-2, the V gene TRBV19; D is possibly TRBD1 or TRBD2 (5 bases each). The starting material was unsorted PBMCs, obtained 2.3 years after starting antiretroviral therapy. The CDR3 nucleotides read TGTGCCAGTAGTATAGAGGGACGTCAGGCCGGGGAGCTGTTTTTT. This encodes CASSIEGRQAGELFF.